These T cell receptor beta chains were read from a single sample in a study of OX40 agonist ivuxolimab in advanced cancers. Profiling relied on immunoSEQ multiplex PCR, and the TCRdb table lists in-frame clones only, not all of them. The data contain 55,000 to 60,000 clones, approximately 89% of them seen just once; the ten biggest clones take up 3% to 4%. Sequencing was performed on CD4+ or CD8+ T cells sorted from blood, taken in a trial of the OX40 agonist ivuxolimab. The receptors shown here come from an adult with an advanced solid tumor such as melanoma, head and neck, liver or kidney cancer. Both conserved end residues are part of each CDR3. Fields, in order: CDR3 protein, CDR3 DNA, V gene, J gene, D gene, clone size. A D gene is named only where the DNA matches it firmly. The size field is filled for only some rows; it gives once, few, many or a size class.

CDR3: CASSLDRGAEQYF; DNA: TGTGCCAGCAGCTTAGATAGGGGGGCCGAGCAGTACTTC; V: TRBV11-3; J: TRBJ2-7; D: -; size: once
CDR3: CASSLQGTYEQYF; DNA: TGTGCCAGCAGCTTGCAGGGAACCTACGAGCAGTACTTC; V: TRBV5-5; J: TRBJ2-7; D: -; size: -
CDR3: CAWRNIQGAYEKLFF; DNA: TGTGCCTGGCGGAATATACAGGGGGCTTATGAAAAACTGTTTTTT; V: TRBV30; J: TRBJ1-4; D: TRBD1; size: once
CDR3: CASSLGQGGAGYTF; DNA: TGTGCCAGCAGCCTCGGACAGGGAGGAGCTGGCTACACCTTC; V: TRBV6-5; J: TRBJ1-2; D: TRBD1; size: -
CDR3: CASSGTAYEQYF; DNA: TGTGCCAGCAGTGGGACAGCCTACGAGCAGTACTTC; V: TRBV7-9; J: TRBJ2-7; D: TRBD1; size: -
CDR3: CASSFKTGESETQYF; DNA: TGTGCCAGCAGCTTTAAGACAGGGGAGAGCGAGACCCAGTACTTC; V: TRBV5-4; J: TRBJ2-5; D: TRBD1; size: -
CDR3: CASSRAPNYGYTF; DNA: TGTGCCAGCAGCCGGGCCCCTAACTATGGCTACACCTTC; V: TRBV14; J: TRBJ1-2; D: -; size: few
CDR3: CASSTIRNQPQHF; DNA: TGTGCCAGCAGCACTATACGCAATCAGCCCCAGCATTTT; V: TRBV6-1; J: TRBJ1-5; D: -; size: few
CDR3: CASSPDRYTQYF; DNA: TGTGCCAGCAGCCCAGACAGGTATACGCAGTATTTT; V: TRBV11-3; J: TRBJ2-3; D: -; size: -
CDR3: CAISSRGLNYGYTF; DNA: TGTGCCATCAGCTCCAGGGGTCTAAACTATGGCTACACCTTC; V: TRBV10-3; J: TRBJ1-2; D: -; size: -